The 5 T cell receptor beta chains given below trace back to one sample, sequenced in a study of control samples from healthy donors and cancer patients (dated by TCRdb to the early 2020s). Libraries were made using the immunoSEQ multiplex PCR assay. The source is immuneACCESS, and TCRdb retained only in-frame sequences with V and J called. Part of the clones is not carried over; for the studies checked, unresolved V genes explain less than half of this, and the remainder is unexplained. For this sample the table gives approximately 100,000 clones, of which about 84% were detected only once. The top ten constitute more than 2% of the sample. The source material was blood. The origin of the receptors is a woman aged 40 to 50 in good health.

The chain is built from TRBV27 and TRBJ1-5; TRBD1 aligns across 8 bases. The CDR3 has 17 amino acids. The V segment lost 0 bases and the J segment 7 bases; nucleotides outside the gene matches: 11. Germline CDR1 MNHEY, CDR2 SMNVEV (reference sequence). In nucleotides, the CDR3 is TGTGCCAGCAGTTTATCGGGCAGGGGGCCAGGACGGCAGCCCCAGCATTTT. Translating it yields CASSLSGRGPGRQPQHF.

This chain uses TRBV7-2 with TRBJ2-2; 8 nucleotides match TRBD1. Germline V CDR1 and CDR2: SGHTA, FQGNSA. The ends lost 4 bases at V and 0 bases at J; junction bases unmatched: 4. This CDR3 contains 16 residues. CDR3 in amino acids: CASSWGQASNTGELFF. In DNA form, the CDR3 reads TGTGCCAGCAGCTGGGGACAGGCCTCGAACACCGGGGAGCTGTTTTTT.

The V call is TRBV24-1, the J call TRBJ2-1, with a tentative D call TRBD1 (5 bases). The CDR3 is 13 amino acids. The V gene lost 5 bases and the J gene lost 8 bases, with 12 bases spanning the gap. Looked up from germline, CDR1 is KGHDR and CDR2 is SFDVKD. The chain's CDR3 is CATSAPTVYEQFF. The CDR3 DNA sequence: TGTGCCACCAGTGCCCCGACAGTTTATGAGCAGTTCTTC.

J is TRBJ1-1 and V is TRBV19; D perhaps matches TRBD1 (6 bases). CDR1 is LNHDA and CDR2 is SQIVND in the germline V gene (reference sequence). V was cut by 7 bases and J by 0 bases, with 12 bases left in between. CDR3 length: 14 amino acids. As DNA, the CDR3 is TGTGCCAGTACACAGGGACTAATGAACACTGAAGCTTTCTTT. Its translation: CASTQGLMNTEAFF.

The chain's CDR3 is CASSPERDSYGYTF. The CDR3 nucleotides are TGTGCCAGCAGCCCCGAACGGGACAGCTATGGCTACACCTTC. The chain employs TRBV7-9 and TRBJ1-2; 7 bases are shared with TRBD1. The CDR3 totals 14 residues. In germline, CDR1 is SEHNR, CDR2 FQNEAQ (reference sequence). Trimming cost V 5 bases and J 4 bases; bases outside gene matches: 7.